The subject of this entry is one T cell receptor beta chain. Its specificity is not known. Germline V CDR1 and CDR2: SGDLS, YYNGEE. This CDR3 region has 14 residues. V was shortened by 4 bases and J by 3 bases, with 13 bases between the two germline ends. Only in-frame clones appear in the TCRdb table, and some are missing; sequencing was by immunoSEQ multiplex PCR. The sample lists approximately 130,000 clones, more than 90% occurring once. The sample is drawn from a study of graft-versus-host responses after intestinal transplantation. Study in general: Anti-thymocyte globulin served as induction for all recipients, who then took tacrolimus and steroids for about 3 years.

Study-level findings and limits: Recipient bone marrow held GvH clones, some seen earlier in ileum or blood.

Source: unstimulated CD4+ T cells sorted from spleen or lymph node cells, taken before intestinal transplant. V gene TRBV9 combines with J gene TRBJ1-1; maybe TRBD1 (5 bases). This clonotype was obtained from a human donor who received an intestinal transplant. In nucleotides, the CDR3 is TGTGCCAGCAGCAGGAGCAGGGATGACACTGAAGCTTTCTTT. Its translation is CASSRSRDDTEAFF.